This T cell receptor (beta chain) was found in a study of Graves' ophthalmopathy and Graves' hyperthyroidism. Overall study results and limits: Blood also held most thyroid clonotypes expanded above 0.001 frequency. At around 65% sensitivity and 72.22% specificity, the model predicted progression of the ophthalmopathy. Built on 13 signatures, a model told ophthalmopathy apart from stable hyperthyroidism with approximately 85% sensitivity and roughly 80% specificity.

As for this clonotype: Its target is unknown.

Using RNA transcripts, the TCR beta CDR3 regions were amplified. The first round was an RT-PCR with HTBI primers, and the second round was a multiplex PCR. TCRdb passed the multiplex PCR reads through MiXCR, listing each CDR3 protein once. Among about 700,000 distinct CDR3 sequences listed, 40% were seen once. The germline V gene encodes CDR1 MGHDK and CDR2 SYGVNS. Germline trimming cut 6 bases from V and 2 bases from J; bases unmatched to any gene: 6. CDR3 size: 15 residues. The V gene is TRBV25-1, the J gene TRBJ2-5; 10 nucleotides agree with TRBD1. The material sequenced was peripheral blood. The sequence derives from an adult man with Graves' ophthalmopathy. CDR3 in DNA: TGTGCCAGCAGAAATGGGACAGGGGTTCAAGAGACCCAGTACTTC. Encoded protein: CASRNGTGVQETQYF.